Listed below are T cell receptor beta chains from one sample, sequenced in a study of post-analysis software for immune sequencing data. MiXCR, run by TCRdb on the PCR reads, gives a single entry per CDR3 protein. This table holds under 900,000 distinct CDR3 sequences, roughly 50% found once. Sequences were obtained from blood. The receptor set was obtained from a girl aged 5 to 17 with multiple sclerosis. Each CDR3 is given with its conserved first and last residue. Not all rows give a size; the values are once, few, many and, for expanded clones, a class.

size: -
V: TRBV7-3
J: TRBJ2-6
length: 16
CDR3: CASSLKGQTGANVLTF

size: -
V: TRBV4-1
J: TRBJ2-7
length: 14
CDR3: CASSQGLGGGEQYF

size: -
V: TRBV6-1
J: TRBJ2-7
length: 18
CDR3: CASSEFIYLGQGSNEQYF

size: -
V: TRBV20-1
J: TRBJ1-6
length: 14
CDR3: CSARAGNDNSPLHF

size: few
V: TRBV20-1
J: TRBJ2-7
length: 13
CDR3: CSARRQGAYEQYF

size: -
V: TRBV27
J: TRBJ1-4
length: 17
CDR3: CASSSSDSYPPNEKLFF

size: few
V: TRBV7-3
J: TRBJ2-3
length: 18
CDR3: CASSLFRVRAKGTDTQYF

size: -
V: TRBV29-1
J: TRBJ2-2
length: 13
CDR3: CSAISGGTGELFF

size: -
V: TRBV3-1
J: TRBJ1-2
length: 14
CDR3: CASSQGQGAHGYTF

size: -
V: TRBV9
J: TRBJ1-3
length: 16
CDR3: CASSVVGLTTGNTIYF

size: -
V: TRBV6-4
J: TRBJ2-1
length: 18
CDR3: CASSDSGRVTGSLGEQFF

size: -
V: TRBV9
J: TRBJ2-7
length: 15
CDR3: CASSVASGGSYEQYF

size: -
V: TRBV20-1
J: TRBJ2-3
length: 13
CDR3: CSARLGAPDTQYF

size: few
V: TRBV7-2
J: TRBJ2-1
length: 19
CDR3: CASSLEGNYWAITYNEQFF

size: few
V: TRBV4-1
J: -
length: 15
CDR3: CASSHQMMGLYEQYF

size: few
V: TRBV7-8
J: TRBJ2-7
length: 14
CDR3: CASSSPYLGYEQYF

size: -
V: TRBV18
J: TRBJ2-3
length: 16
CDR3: CASSTGGGGGIDTQYF

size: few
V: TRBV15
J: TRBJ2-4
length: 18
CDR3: CATSREDRGRLAKNIQYF

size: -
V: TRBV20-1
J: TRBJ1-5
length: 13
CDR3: CSAKRTVNQPQHF

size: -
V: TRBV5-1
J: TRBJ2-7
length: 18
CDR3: CASSLGGLAGATPVEQYF

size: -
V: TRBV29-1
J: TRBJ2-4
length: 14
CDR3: CSVDSAPRFDEQYF

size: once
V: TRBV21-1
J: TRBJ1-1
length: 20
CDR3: CASSKKIQRTRRGGDTEAFF

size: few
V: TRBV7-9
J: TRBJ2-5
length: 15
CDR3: CASSPNRPGVETQYF

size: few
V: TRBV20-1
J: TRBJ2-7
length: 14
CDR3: CSARNWTGVNEQYF

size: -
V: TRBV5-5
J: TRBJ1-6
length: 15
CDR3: CASSLQVQGNSPLHF

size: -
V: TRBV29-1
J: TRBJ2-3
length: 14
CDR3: CSVQRTGYANTQYF

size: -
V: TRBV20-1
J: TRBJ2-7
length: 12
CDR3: CSARRGFNEQYF

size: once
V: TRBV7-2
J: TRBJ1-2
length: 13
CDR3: CASSTSDRAIYTF

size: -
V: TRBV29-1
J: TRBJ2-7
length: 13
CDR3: CSVEIKTPYEQYF

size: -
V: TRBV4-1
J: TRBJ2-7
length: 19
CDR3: CASSQDPGDRADSSYEQYF

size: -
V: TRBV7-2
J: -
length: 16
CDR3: CASSLVAGGPAYEQYF

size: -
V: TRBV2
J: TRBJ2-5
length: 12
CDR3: CASRGPMETQYF

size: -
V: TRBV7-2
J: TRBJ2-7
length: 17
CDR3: CASSSRPGLAGAHEQYF